Sequencing of this T cell receptor (beta chain) was carried out in a study of control samples from healthy donors and cancer patients. Trimming took 0 bases from V and 5 from J; bases not matched to a gene: 9. The CDR3 runs 18 residues. Germline lookup yields CDR1 SGHDN and CDR2 FVKESK. Sequencing was performed with immunoSEQ multiplex PCR; in TCRdb, only in-frame clones are kept and a portion is missing. This sample has about 120,000 clones, with almost 95% found just once. This clone occurred once. Source material: PBMCs. The sequence was collected from a man older than 75 with head and neck cancer. The rearrangement joins TRBV14 to TRBJ2-5, with 13 bases identical to TRBD2. The CDR3 nucleotides are TGTGCCAGCAGCCAAGAGCACCTCGGACTAGCGGGAGTGGAGACCCAGTACTTC. Translation: CASSQEHLGLAGVETQYF.